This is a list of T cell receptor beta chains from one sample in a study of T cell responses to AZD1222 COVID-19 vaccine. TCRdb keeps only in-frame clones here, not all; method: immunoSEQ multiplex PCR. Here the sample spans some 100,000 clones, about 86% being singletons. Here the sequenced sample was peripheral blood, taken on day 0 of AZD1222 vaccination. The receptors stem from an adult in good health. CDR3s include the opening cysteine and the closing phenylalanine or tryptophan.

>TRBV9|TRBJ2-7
CASTRSGGYEEQYF
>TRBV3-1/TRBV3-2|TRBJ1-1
CASSRRQENTEAFF
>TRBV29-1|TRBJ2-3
CSVGPGLAGGWDTQYF
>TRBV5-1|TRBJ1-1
CASSPRPGTGMNTEAFF
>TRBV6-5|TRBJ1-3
CASSAWTGGYTIYF
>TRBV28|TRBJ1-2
CASRVRAYGYTF
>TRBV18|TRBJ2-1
CASSPSGGLRDEQFF
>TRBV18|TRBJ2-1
CASSPREARSYNEQFF
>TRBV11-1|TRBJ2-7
CASSLEDIRTYEQYF
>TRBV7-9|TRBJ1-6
CASRLDGGHSPLHF
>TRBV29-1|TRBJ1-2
CSAGQGAHTF
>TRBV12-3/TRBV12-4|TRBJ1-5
CASSFSLQPQHF
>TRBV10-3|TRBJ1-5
CAISEGATRDQPQHF
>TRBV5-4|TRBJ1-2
CASSPGTVLYGYTF
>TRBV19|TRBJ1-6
CASSILGPPLHF
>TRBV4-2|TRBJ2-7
CASSQVYGNSYEQYF
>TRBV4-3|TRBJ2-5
CASSQGQGVETQYF
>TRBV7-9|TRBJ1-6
CASRSGAGQGNNSPLHF
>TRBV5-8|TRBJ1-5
CASSFEQAGNQPQHF
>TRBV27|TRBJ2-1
CAILLPGQGLHEQFF
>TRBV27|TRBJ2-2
CASSPRWTGELFF
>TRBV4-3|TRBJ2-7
CASSRSGQSYEQYF
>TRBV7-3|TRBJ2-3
CASSPGQGGTQYF
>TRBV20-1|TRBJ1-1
CSARGLREAFF
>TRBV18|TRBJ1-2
CASSPTGSAGYTF
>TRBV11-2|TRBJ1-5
CASSLDSNQPQHF
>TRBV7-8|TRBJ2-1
CASSPRVGDGNEQFF
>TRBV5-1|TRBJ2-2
CASSLVGTSDTGELFF
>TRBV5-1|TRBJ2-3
CASSKLRGDTQYF
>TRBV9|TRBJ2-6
CASSVLGTGANVLTF
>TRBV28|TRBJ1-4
CASSLSATNEKLFF
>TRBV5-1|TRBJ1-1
CASSFTGQNTEAFF
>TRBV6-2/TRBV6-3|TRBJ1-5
CASSMGLLSNQPQHF
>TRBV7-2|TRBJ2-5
CASSQLTGRRGETQYF
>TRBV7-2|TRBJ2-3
CASSKDWYTDTQYF
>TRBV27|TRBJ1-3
CASSLGPPQLRNTIYF
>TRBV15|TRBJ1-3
CATSRQPGQFGNTIYF